The rows below give T cell receptor beta chains drawn from one sample of a study of Ad26.COV2.S vaccination and SARS-CoV-2 variants. Profiling relied on immunoSEQ multiplex PCR, and the TCRdb table lists in-frame clones only, not all of them. This table has roughly 500,000 clones, about 91% appearing once. Source: peripheral blood, taken in a trial of Ad26.COV2.S vaccine versus placebo. All receptors derive from a person aged 18-60 years who received the Ad26.COV2.S COVID-19 vaccine or a placebo. CDR3s include the opening cysteine and the closing phenylalanine or tryptophan. A D gene is named only where the DNA matches it firmly.

>.|TRBJ1-5|TRBV19
TGTGCCAGTAGTATCGGAGAACTGGGCGATTCGCCCCAGCATTTT
CASSIGELGDSPQHF
>TRBD2|TRBJ2-1|TRBV3-1/TRBV3-2
TGTGCCAGCAGCCCCCCTGGACTAGCAGACAATGAGCAGTTCTTC
CASSPPGLADNEQFF
>.|TRBJ2-5|TRBV13
TGTGCCAGCAGCCGAAGACTCGTAGGGGAGACCCAGTACTTC
CASSRRLVGETQYF
>TRBD1|TRBJ1-2|TRBV18
TGTGCCAGCTCACTACCCGGGACAGGGCGGGATAGCTACACCTTC
CASSLPGTGRDSYTF
>.|TRBJ2-1|TRBV7-3
TGTGCCAGCAGCGTCACCGGGACAACCTACAATGAGCAGTTCTTC
CASSVTGTTYNEQFF
>.|TRBJ1-2|TRBV4-3
TGCGCCAGCAGCCAAGCTGGAGTTGGCGGCTACACCTTC
CASSQAGVGGYTF
>.|TRBJ1-5|TRBV4-2
TGTGCCAGCAGCCAAGATGAGGATCAGCCCCAGCATTTT
CASSQDEDQPQHF
>TRBD1|TRBJ1-2|TRBV6-5
TGTGCCAGCAGTTACTCAGGACAGGCTTTGGGCTACACCTTC
CASSYSGQALGYTF
>.|TRBJ2-7|TRBV5-4
TGTGCCAGCAGCTTCGAGCGTCGGGAGCAGTACTTC
CASSFERREQYF
>.|TRBJ1-2|TRBV29-1
TGCAGCGTGAGACGAGTTGGAGGCTACACCTTC
CSVRRVGGYTF
>.|TRBJ1-2|TRBV5-1
TGCGCCAGCAGCTCGGGCCCGGGGCACAGCTATGGCTACACCTTC
CASSSGPGHSYGYTF
>TRBD2|TRBJ2-2|TRBV5-1
TGCGCCAGCTGCCCCCCTTCTAGCGGGGCTTTGACCGGGGAGCTGTTTTTT
CASCPPSSGALTGELFF
>.|TRBJ2-1|TRBV7-2
TGTGCCAGCAGCTTTGACAGCTACAATGAGCAGTTCTTC
CASSFDSYNEQFF
>.|TRBJ1-2|TRBV5-4
TGTGCCAGCAGCTCCGAATCCCATAGGGCTAACTATGGCTACACCTTC
CASSSESHRANYGYTF
>TRBD2|TRBJ2-3|TRBV2
TGTGCCAGCAGTGAAGGCGGGAGGGGCGCAGATACGCAGTATTTT
CASSEGGRGADTQYF
>.|TRBJ2-5|TRBV7-2
TGTGCCAGCAGCCTGTGGGACGGCCAAGAGACCCAGTACTTC
CASSLWDGQETQYF
>TRBD1|TRBJ2-1|TRBV6-2/TRBV6-3
TGTGCCAGCACCCCGGGACAGGGCGATCAGCAGTTCTTC
CASTPGQGDQQFF
>.|TRBJ1-5|TRBV20-1
TGCAGTGCTAGTCCCGGGGGGGGCTCTGATCAGCCCCAGCATTTT
CSASPGGGSDQPQHF
>.|TRBJ1-3|TRBV7-2
TGTGCCAGCAGCTTAGGGGGGACGGTAAACACCATATATTTT
CASSLGGTVNTIYF
>TRBD2|TRBJ2-3|TRBV18
TGTGCCAGCTCACAAGAGCGGGAGGCTCAGTATTTT
CASSQEREAQYF
>.|TRBJ1-1|TRBV5-4
TGTGCCAGCAGCTTGCCTAGACAGATGATAAACACTGAAGCTTTCTTT
CASSLPRQMINTEAFF
>.|TRBJ1-1|TRBV2
TGTGCCAGCAGTGACAGGGACACTGAAGCTTTCTTT
CASSDRDTEAFF
>.|TRBJ1-1|TRBV20-1
TGCAGTGCTAGAGATCCTACTGAAGCTTTCTTT
CSARDPTEAFF
>TRBD2|TRBJ2-7|TRBV19
TGTGCCAGTAGTTCTCGAAGTTGGGGGGGAAAGCTATCAAGTCCCTACGAGCAGTACTTC
CASSSRSWGGKLSSPYEQYF
>TRBD2|TRBJ2-1|TRBV5-1
TGCGCCAGCAGCTTGGCCGCGGGACTAGGGACTGAGCAGTTCTTC
CASSLAAGLGTEQFF
>.|TRBJ2-2|TRBV7-2
TGTGCCAGCAGCTTCAGCAGGAACACCGGGGAGCTGTTTTTT
CASSFSRNTGELFF
>.|TRBJ2-4|TRBV24-1
TGTGCCACCACTTATGGGAGGAGGGGGGAGGGCCACAAAAACATTCAGTACTTC
CATTYGRRGEGHKNIQYF
>.|TRBJ2-1|TRBV9
TGTGCCAGCAGCGTAAATGACCGAAGCTCCTACAATGAGCAGTTCTTC
CASSVNDRSSYNEQFF